Following are 32 T cell receptor beta chains from one sample sequenced in a study of response to subunit inactivated influenza vaccine. TCRdb called the RT-PCR reads again in MiXCR, with one record for every CDR3 protein. This sample has 860,000 or so distinct CDR3 sequences; about 20% occur once, and the top ten carry 10%. Specimen: PBMCs from blood, collected around 5 days after vaccination. Source of these receptors: a man in his fifties or sixties who received an inactivated influenza vaccine.

This clonotype was observed a handful of times. J is TRBJ2-2 and V is TRBV12-3 or TRBV12-4, with 9 positions matching TRBD1. The trim removed 5 bases at V and 1 base at J, leaving 8 bases unmatched. The CDR3 runs 17 residues. Written as DNA, the CDR3 is TGTGCCAGCAGTAGACCCGCGGGACAGGGGAACACCGGGGAGCTGTTTTTT. Translation gives CASSRPAGQGNTGELFF.

This clonotype was recorded a few times. This chain links TRBV5-1 with TRBJ2-7, with TRBD2 identical over 8 bases. This CDR3 contains 14 residues. From germline, CDR1 is SGHRS and CDR2 YFSETQ. With 4 bases clipped from V and 0 bases from J, the junction kept 3 bases outside the gene matches. CDR3 sequence reads: CASSAGLDSYEQYF. The CDR3 DNA reads TGCGCCAGCAGCGCGGGACTAGACTCCTACGAGCAGTACTTC.

This sequence joins TRBV3-1 and TRBJ2-1, with D perhaps TRBD1 (5 bases). V was trimmed by 1 base and J by 3 bases, leaving 7 bases between them. The CDR3 sequence is 14 residues long. Germline V CDR1 and CDR2: LGHDT, YNNKEL (reference sequence). CDR3 bases: TGTGCCAGCAGCCAAGGGGGCCGCTACAATGAGCAGTTCTTC. It is translated as CASSQGGRYNEQFF.

The chain carries TRBV3-1 and TRBJ2-5; 8 bases are shared with TRBD2. Trimming removed 0 bases from V and 5 bases from J; junction bases left unmatched: 17. Germline V gene sequence: CDR1 LGHDT, CDR2 YNNKEL (reference sequence). CDR3 size: 19 residues. DNA for the CDR3: TGTGCCAGCAGCCAAGAACACTGTTACGGGACTAGATCAGTGGAGACCCAGTACTTC. Its protein product is CASSQEHCYGTRSVETQYF.

This clonotype was recorded a few times. The genes are TRBV5-1 and TRBJ1-3; D is ambiguous. Germline V gives CDR1 SGHRS, CDR2 YFSETQ. Trimming pared 3 bases from V and 0 bases from J, leaving 10 bases between. The CDR3 has 15 residues. The CDR3 region is CASSSNTISGNTIYF. The CDR3 DNA reads as TGCGCCAGCAGCTCGAACACCATCTCTGGAAACACCATATATTTT.

Ten or more counts support this clonotype. The rearrangement joins TRBV5-5 to TRBJ2-5; 11 nucleotides align to TRBD2. CDR1 and CDR2 (germline): SGHKS, YYEKEE (reference sequence). The V segment lost 3 bases and the J segment 2 bases; nucleotides outside the gene matches: 12. The CDR3 contains 18 residues. The CDR3 DNA reads TGTGCCAGCAGCTACGATCTAGCGGGGGGCCTAATACAAGAGACCCAGTACTTC. Protein: CASSYDLAGGLIQETQYF.

The chain combines TRBV20-1 with TRBJ2-1; perhaps TRBD2 as D (5 bases). V was pared by 3 bases and J by 6 bases, with 12 bases between. This CDR3 comprises 13 residues. CDR1 DFQATT and CDR2 SNEGSKA come from the germline V gene (reference sequence). In nucleotides, the CDR3 is TGCAGTGCTAGCAGCCTAGCAGTCAATGAGCAGTTCTTC. This translates into CSASSLAVNEQFF.

The V gene is TRBV28, the J gene TRBJ2-7, with D possibly called TRBD1 or TRBD2 (5 bases each). The CDR3 totals 17 residues. Trimming shortened V by 3 bases and J by 1 base, and 19 bases separated the two germline ends. Germline lookup yields CDR1 MDHEN and CDR2 SYDVKM. DNA of the CDR3: TGTGCCAGCAGTTTTTGGGGGATAGAGCCAGGGTCCTACGAGCAGTACTTC. Protein sequence: CASSFWGIEPGSYEQYF.

This clonotype was counted a few times. The rearrangement links TRBV25-1 to TRBJ2-1; 8 positions agree with TRBD2. Germline CDR1 is MGHDK and CDR2 is SYGVNS. The CDR3 is made up of 17 amino acids. Trimming took 4 bases from V and 3 from J; bases not matched to a gene: 11. The CDR3 region has the DNA TGTGCCAGCAGTGCAATCTGGGGGGCGGGAGGCTACAATGAGCAGTTCTTC. This sequence encodes CASSAIWGAGGYNEQFF.

In this sample, this clonotype turned up a few times. V gene TRBV27 combines with J gene TRBJ2-3; D call uncertain. Trimming cost V 3 bases and J 7 bases, with 17 bases left between them. In germline, CDR1 is MNHEY, CDR2 SMNVEV (reference sequence). The CDR3 is 15 amino acids. CDR3 in DNA: TGTGCCAGCAGTTTGAGGCGGACCGCCCGGAATACGCAGTATTTT. Protein product: CASSLRRTARNTQYF.

The rearrangement joins TRBV15 to TRBJ2-3; 8 bases are shared with TRBD1. Unmatched junction bases numbered 13, after V lost 1 base and J lost 7 bases. Germline V gene lookup returns CDR1 LNHNV and CDR2 YYDKDF (reference sequence). The CDR3 spans 17 residues. The DNA of the CDR3 is TGTGCCACCAGCAGAGGACGGCAGGGGGCTTTTGGGAATACGCAGTATTTT. Its translation: CATSRGRQGAFGNTQYF.

This chain links TRBV7-2 with TRBJ2-7, with unresolved D. CDR3 length: 15 residues. In germline, CDR1 is SGHTA, CDR2 FQGNSA. V lost 0 bases, J lost 5 bases, and 14 bases lay in between. The CDR3 region is CASSLAAQNLHEQYF. The CDR3 region has the DNA TGTGCCAGCAGCTTAGCGGCACAGAACCTCCACGAGCAGTACTTC.

This clonotype came up a few times. This rearrangement joins TRBV4-1 to TRBJ2-2; D call uncertain. The V end lost 0 bases, the J end lost 6 bases, and 8 bases lay between the germline ends. The CDR3 contains 14 residues. Per the germline V gene, CDR1 is MGHRA and CDR2 is YSYEKL. The DNA of the CDR3 is TGCGCCAGCAGCCAAGATCACAGCCCCGGGGAGCTGTTTTTT. This codes for CASSQDHSPGELFF.

The chain joins TRBV6-2 or TRBV6-3 to TRBJ2-7; tentatively, D is TRBD1 (6 bases). The V end lost 4 bases, the J end lost 2 bases, and 15 bases lay between the germline ends. CDR3 length equals 15 residues. Per the germline V gene, CDR1 is MNHEY and CDR2 is SVGEGT. CDR3 amino acids: CASSFYVGQTYEQYF. CDR3 nucleotide sequence: TGTGCCAGCAGTTTCTACGTAGGACAGACCTACGAGCAGTACTTC.

The chain joins TRBV6-1 to TRBJ2-6; possibly TRBD1 for D (5 bases). CDR3 size: 14 residues. The germline gives CDR1 MNHNS, CDR2 SASEGT. The V end lost 8 bases, the J end lost 0 bases, and 8 bases lay between the germline ends. The CDR3 reads CASLDTSGANVLTF. CDR3 bases: TGTGCCAGCCTGGACACCTCTGGGGCCAACGTCCTGACTTTC.

The chain recombines TRBV4-3 with TRBJ2-1; tentatively, D is TRBD2 (5 bases). The CDR3 length is 16 residues. Germline V gene sequence: CDR1 LGHNA, CDR2 YSLEER. V was clipped by 3 bases and J by 1 base, with 13 bases between them. The CDR3 DNA reads TGCGCCAGCAGCCAGGGTGTCTCGGGATCCTACAATGAGCAGTTCTTC. This gives the protein CASSQGVSGSYNEQFF.

This clonotype has a handful of counts. The chain carries TRBV10-1 and TRBJ2-3, with D maybe TRBD2 (6 bases). The V end was cut by 2 bases, the J end by 10 bases, with 13 bases between. CDR3 length: 13 amino acids. The germline CDR1 and CDR2 sequences are WNHNN and SYGVQD (reference sequence). Written as DNA, the CDR3 is TGCGCCAGCAGTGAGCCGGGCGGGGTCGCGCAGTATTTT. Residues: CASSEPGGVAQYF.

The J gene is TRBJ2-2, the V gene TRBV10-3, with 8 positions matching TRBD1. Trimming removed 3 bases from V and 7 bases from J; junction bases left unmatched: 1. The CDR3 is made up of 13 amino acids. CDR1 is ENHRY, CDR2 SYGVKD, per germline. CDR3 amino acids: CAISEQGDGELFF. In nucleotides, the CDR3 is TGTGCCATCAGTGAACAGGGGGACGGGGAGCTGTTTTTT.

This clonotype turned up a few times. The gene calls are TRBV15 and TRBJ2-1; TRBD1 might be the D (5 bases). The CDR3 runs 12 residues. Germline V gene lookup returns CDR1 LNHNV and CDR2 YYDKDF (reference sequence). V was clipped by 0 bases and J by 12 bases, with 9 bases between them. CDR3 residues: CATSRDLGAQFF. The CDR3 DNA sequence: TGTGCCACCAGCAGAGATTTAGGGGCGCAGTTCTTC.

This clonotype was picked up a small number of times. The chain uses TRBV11-1 and TRBJ2-7; 7 bases agree with TRBD2. Germline V lookup: CDR1 SGHAT, CDR2 FQDESV (reference sequence). V gave up 3 bases and J gave up 5 bases; unmatched junction bases: 19. The CDR3 extends over 18 amino acids. The CDR3, as DNA: TGTGCCAGCAGCTTCAATGGCCTGGGTGTGGGAGGGCCCCACGAGCAGTACTTC. Its translation: CASSFNGLGVGGPHEQYF.

The gene calls are TRBV7-8 and TRBJ2-2, with 8 bases fitting TRBD2. The CDR3 covers 15 residues. Unmatched junction bases numbered 9, after V lost 8 bases and J lost 4 bases. Germline-derived CDR1 and CDR2 are SGHVS and FQNEAQ. The CDR3, as DNA: TGTGCCAGCCGGAGCGGGGGCGCCTCCACCGGGGAGCTGTTTTTT. It codes for CASRSGGASTGELFF.

Only a few counts were recorded for this clonotype. This rearrangement joins TRBV4-1 to TRBJ2-2; the match to TRBD1 covers 8 bases. Losses at the gene ends were 1 base for V and 5 bases for J; bases not matched to a gene: 6. The CDR3 is made up of 16 amino acids. Germline V CDR1 and CDR2: MGHRA, YSYEKL. The DNA for the CDR3 is TGCGCCAGCAGCCAAGTTCCCAGGGGGCGAACCGGGGAGCTGTTTTTT. Its protein product is CASSQVPRGRTGELFF.

This clonotype has more than one count but fewer than ten. The chain carries TRBV5-1 and TRBJ2-5, with D unresolved. Trimming removed 0 bases from V and 5 bases from J, with 11 bases in between. Germline V gene data show CDR1 as SGHRS and CDR2 as YFSETQ. The CDR3 is 14 residues long. CDR3 residues: CASSLAPGPETQYF. In nucleotides, the CDR3 is TGCGCCAGCAGCTTGGCCCCCGGGCCGGAGACCCAGTACTTC.

The CDR3 coding sequence is TGTGCCAGCAGCGAGCGGACAGGGTCCACCTACGAGCAGTACTTC. Its protein is CASSERTGSTYEQYF. The chain carries TRBV7-3 and TRBJ2-7; 8 bases map to TRBD1. Germline V gene lookup returns CDR1 SGHTA and CDR2 FQGTGA. The length of the CDR3 is 15 residues. V lost 5 bases, J lost 2 bases, and 8 bases stayed unmatched.

This sequence joins TRBV3-1 and TRBJ2-5; possible D gene TRBD1, 6 bases. Germline CDR1 LGHDT, CDR2 YNNKEL (reference sequence). Trimming left V 0 bases short and J 2 bases short, with 10 bases between. The CDR3 covers 15 residues. The CDR3 here is CASSQDRGQQETQYF. The CDR3 DNA reads as TGTGCCAGCAGCCAAGACCGAGGACAGCAAGAGACCCAGTACTTC.

The V and J genes are TRBV6-5 and TRBJ2-2; D is ambiguous. This CDR3 has 19 amino acids. Between the trimmed V and J ends, which lost 2 bases and 1 base, there was a span of 20 bases. Germline V gene data show CDR1 as MNHEY and CDR2 as SVGAGI. The CDR3 nucleotides read TGTGCCAGCAGTTACGACTTCCGATCCGCCAAGGGGAACACCGGGGAGCTGTTTTTT. Translating gives CASSYDFRSAKGNTGELFF.

This clonotype was seen more than once but under ten times. V usage is TRBV6-2 or TRBV6-3 and J usage is TRBJ2-5; D is perhaps TRBD1 (6 bases). Deletions cut 6 bases from V and 1 base from J, with 9 bases between. Germline assignment: CDR1 MNHEY and CDR2 SVGEGT. This CDR3 has 13 amino acids. The CDR3: CASSNRAQETQYF. CDR3 coding DNA: TGTGCCAGCAGCAACAGGGCCCAAGAGACCCAGTACTTC.

This clonotype has just a few counts. The rearrangement uses TRBV12-3 or TRBV12-4 and TRBJ2-2; TRBD1 agrees at 11 bases. V dropped 7 bases and J dropped 5; count of bases not matched to a gene: 12. The CDR3 is 17 residues long. The CDR3 sequence: CASTWTGGAVGTGELFF. The CDR3 DNA is TGTGCCAGCACCTGGACAGGGGGCGCGGTGGGTACCGGGGAGCTGTTTTTT.

DNA for the CDR3: TGTGCCAGCCTTCGGGGGGCCGGTGAGCAGTTCTTC. It specifies CASLRGAGEQFF. The genes are TRBV6-2 or TRBV6-3 and TRBJ2-1; TRBD2 might be the D (7 bases). This CDR3 contains 12 residues. V dropped 8 bases and J dropped 9 bases, with 14 bases sitting between them. Germline V gives CDR1 MNHEY, CDR2 SVGEGT.

The chain employs TRBV6-2 or TRBV6-3 and TRBJ2-5; the D gene could be TRBD1 or TRBD2 (6 bases each). Germline V gene lookup returns CDR1 MNHEY and CDR2 SVGEGT. V lost 5 bases and J 2 bases, leaving 15 bases between the germline ends. This CDR3 has 15 residues. CDR3 loop: CASSRPGGPQETQYF. In DNA, the CDR3 is TGTGCCAGCAGTCGCCCCGGGGGCCCTCAAGAGACCCAGTACTTC.

This clonotype was seen more than once but under ten times. The germline gene is not matched at one end of the junction; a read error may be the cause. The chain employs TRBV6-1 and TRBJ2-3, with D tentatively TRBD2 (6 bases). The V gene's germline CDR1 is MNHNS and CDR2 SASEGT. The CDR3 covers 14 residues. DNA for the CDR3: TGTGCCAGCAGTCGAGCCCGGCGGGGAGATGCGCAGTATTTT. Its translation is CASSRARRGDAQYF.

Ten or more counts support this clonotype. CDR3 amino acids: CASRTRQGTLNTEAFF. CDR3 sequence (DNA): TGTGCCAGCAGGACCCGACAGGGAACTCTGAACACTGAAGCTTTCTTT. The rearrangement uses TRBV6-1 and TRBJ1-1; 7 bases agree with TRBD1. V was clipped by 6 bases and J by 0 bases; unmatched bases: 10. This CDR3 has 16 amino acids. Per germline, CDR1 MNHNS and CDR2 SASEGT.